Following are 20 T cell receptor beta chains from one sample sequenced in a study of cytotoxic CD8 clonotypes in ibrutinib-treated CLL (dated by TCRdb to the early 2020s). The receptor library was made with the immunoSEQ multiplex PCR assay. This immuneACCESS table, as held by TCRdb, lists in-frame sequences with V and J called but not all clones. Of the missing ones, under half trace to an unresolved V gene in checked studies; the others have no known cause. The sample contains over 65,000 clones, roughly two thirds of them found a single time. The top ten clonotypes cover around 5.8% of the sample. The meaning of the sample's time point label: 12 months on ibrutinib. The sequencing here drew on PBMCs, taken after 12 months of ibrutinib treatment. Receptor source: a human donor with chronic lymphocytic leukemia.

CDR3 amino acids: CAWRGEVYYGYTF. DNA for the CDR3: TGTGCCTGGAGGGGTGAAGTCTACTATGGCTACACCTTC. This chain joins TRBV30 and TRBJ1-2, with D unresolved. Germline V gives CDR1 GTSNPN, CDR2 SVGIG (reference sequence). The CDR3 is 13 residues long. V was pared by 3 bases and J by 3 bases, with 11 bases between.

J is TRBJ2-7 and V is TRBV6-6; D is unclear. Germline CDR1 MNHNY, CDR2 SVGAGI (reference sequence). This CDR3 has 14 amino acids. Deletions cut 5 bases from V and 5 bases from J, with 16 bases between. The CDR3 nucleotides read TGTGCCAGCAGTCAGGACGGAATCATCAACGAGCAGTACTTC. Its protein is CASSQDGIINEQYF.

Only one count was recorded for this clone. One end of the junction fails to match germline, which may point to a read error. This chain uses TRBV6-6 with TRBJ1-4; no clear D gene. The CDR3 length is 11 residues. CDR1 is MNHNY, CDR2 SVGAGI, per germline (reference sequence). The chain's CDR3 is CASRGEGRWVF. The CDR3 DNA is TGTGCCAGCAGGGGTGAAGGTAGATGGGTTTTT.

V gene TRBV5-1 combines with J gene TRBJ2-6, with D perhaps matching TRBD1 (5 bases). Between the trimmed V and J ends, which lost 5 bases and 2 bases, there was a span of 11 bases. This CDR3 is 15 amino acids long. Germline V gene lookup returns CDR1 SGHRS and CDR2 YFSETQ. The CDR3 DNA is TGCGCCAGCAGTCAGGGTATTCCTGGGGCCAACGTCCTGACTTTC. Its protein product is CASSQGIPGANVLTF.

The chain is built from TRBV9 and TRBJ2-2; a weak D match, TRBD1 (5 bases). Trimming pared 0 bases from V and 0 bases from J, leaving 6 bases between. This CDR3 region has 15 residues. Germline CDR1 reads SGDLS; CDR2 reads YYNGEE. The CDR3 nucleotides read TGTGCCAGCAGCGTAGGGACACCGAACACCGGGGAGCTGTTTTTT. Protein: CASSVGTPNTGELFF.

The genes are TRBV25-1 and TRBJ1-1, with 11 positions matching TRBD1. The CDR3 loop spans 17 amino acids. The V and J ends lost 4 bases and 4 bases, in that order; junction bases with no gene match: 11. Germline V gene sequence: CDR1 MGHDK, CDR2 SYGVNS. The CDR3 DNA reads TGTGCCAGCAGTGGCCGGACAGGGGGCGGGGTAGCCACTGAAGCTTTCTTT. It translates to CASSGRTGGGVATEAFF.

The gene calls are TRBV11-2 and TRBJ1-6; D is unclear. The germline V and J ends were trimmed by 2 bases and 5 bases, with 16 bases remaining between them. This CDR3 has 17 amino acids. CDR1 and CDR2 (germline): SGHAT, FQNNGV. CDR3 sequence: CASSLRSTRRDNSPLHF. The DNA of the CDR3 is TGTGCCAGCAGCTTAAGGTCGACACGGCGGGATAATTCACCCCTCCACTTT.

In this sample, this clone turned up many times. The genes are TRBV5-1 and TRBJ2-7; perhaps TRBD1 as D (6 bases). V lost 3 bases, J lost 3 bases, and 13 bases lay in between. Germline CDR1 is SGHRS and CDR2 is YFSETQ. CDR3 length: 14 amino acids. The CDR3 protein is CASSWSDRLYEQYF. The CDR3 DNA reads TGCGCCAGCAGCTGGTCGGACAGACTCTACGAGCAGTACTTC. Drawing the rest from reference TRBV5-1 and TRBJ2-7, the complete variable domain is KAGVTQTPRYLIKTRGQQVTLSCSPISGHRSVSWYQQTPGQGLQFLFEYFSETQRNKGNFPGRFSGRQFSNSRSEMNVSTLELGDSALYLCASSWSDRLYEQYFGPGTRLTVT.

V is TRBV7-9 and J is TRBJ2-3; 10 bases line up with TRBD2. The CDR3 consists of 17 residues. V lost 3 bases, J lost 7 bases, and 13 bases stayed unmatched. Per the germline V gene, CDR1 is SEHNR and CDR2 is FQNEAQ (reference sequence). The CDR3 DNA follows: TGTGCCAGCAGCTTCCCCTTTAGCGGGGGGCCTACCTATACGCAGTATTTT. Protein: CASSFPFSGGPTYTQYF.

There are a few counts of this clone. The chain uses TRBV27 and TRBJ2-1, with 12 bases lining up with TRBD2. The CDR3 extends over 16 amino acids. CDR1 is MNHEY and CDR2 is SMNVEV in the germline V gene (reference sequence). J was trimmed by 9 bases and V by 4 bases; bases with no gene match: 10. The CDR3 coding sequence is TGTGCCAGCAGTTCCCCTAGCGGGGGGGCTAGTGTTGAGCAGTTCTTC. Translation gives CASSSPSGGASVEQFF.

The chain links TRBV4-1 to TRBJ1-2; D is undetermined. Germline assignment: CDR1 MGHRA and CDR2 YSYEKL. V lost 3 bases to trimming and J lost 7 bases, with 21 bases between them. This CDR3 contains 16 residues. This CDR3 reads CASSHTQLRWGSGYTF. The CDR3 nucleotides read TGCGCCAGCAGCCATACACAACTTCGATGGGGTAGTGGCTACACCTTC.

The DNA for the CDR3 is TGTGCCAGCAGCCTTAACAGGGATCGTGGCTACACCTTC. It codes for CASSLNRDRGYTF. The chain has TRBV5-6 and TRBJ1-2; D possibly corresponds to TRBD1 (6 bases). V was cut by 4 bases and J by 7 bases, with 14 bases left in between. Germline values: CDR1 SGHDT, CDR2 YYEEEE. This CDR3 comprises 13 residues.

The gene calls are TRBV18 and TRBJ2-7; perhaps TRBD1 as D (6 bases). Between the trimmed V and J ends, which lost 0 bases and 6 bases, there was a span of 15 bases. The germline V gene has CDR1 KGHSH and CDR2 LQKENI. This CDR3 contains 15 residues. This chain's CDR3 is CASSPPTGLSSEQYF. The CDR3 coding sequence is TGTGCCAGCTCACCACCGACAGGTCTCTCGTCCGAGCAGTACTTC. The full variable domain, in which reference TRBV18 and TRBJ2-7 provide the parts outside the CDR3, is NAGVMQNPRHLVRRRGQEARLRCSPMKGHSHVYWYRQLPEEGLKFMVYLQKENIIDESGMPKERFSAEFPKEGPSILRIQQVVRGDSAAYFCASSPPTGLSSEQYFGPGTRLTVT.

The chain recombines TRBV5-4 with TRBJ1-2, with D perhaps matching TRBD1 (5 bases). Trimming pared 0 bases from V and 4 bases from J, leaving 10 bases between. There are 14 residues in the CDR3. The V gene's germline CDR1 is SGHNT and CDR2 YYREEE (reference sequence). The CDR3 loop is CASSLDRGTYGYTF. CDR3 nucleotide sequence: TGTGCCAGCAGCTTGGATCGGGGGACCTATGGCTACACCTTC.

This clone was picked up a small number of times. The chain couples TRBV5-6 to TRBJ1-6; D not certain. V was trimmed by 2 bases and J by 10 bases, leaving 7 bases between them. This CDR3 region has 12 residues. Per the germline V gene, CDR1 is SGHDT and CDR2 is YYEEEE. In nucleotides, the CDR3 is TGTGCCAGCAGCTTCGAGAGCTCACCCCTCCACTTT. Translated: CASSFESSPLHF. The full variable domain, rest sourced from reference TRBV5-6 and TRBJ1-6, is DAGVTQSPTHLIKTRGQQVTLRCSPKSGHDTVSWYQQALGQGPQFIFQYYEEEERQRGNFPDRFSGHQFPNYSSELNVNALLLGDSALYLCASSFESSPLHFGNGTRLTVT.

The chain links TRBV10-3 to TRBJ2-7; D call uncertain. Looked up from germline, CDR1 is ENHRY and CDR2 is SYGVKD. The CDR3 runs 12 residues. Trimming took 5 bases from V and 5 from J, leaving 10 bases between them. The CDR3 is CAISLFSHEQYF. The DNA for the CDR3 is TGTGCCATCAGTCTCTTTAGCCACGAGCAGTACTTC.

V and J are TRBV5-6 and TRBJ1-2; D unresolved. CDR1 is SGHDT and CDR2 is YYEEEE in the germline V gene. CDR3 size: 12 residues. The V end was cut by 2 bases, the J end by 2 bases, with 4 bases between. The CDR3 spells CASSLENYGYTF. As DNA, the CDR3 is TGTGCCAGCAGCTTAGAGAACTATGGCTACACCTTC.

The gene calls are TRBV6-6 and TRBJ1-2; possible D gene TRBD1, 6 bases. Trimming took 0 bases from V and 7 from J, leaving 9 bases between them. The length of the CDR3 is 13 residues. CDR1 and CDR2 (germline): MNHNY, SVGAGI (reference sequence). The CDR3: CASSYSPGVGYTF. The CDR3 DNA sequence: TGTGCCAGCAGTTACTCGCCAGGGGTTGGCTACACCTTC.

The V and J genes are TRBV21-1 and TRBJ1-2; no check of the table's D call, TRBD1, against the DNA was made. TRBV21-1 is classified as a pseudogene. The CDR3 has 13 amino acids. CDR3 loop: CASSSQGNYGYTF. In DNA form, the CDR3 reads TGTGCCAGCAGCAGCCAGGGGAACTATGGCTACACCTTC.

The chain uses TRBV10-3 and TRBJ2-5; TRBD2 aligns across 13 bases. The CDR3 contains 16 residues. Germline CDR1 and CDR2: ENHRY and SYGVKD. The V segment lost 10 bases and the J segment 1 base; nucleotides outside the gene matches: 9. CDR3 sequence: CATLPRTSGGQETQYF. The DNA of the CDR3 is TGTGCCACCTTGCCTAGGACTAGCGGGGGCCAAGAGACCCAGTACTTC.